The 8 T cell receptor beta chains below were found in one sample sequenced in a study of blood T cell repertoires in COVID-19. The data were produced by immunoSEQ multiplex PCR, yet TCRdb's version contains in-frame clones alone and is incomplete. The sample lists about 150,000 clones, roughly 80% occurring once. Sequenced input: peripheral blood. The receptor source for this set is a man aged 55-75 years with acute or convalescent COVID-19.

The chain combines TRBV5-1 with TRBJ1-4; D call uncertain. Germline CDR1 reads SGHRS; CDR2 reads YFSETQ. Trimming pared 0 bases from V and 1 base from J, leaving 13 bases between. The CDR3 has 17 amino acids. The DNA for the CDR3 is TGCGCCAGCAGCTTGGCAGCGGGCGCGGGAACTAATGAAAAACTGTTTTTT. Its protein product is CASSLAAGAGTNEKLFF.

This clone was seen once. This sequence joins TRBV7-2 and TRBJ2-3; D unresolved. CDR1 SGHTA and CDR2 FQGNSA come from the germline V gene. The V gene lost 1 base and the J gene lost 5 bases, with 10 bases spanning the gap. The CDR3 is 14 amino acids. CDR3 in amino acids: CASSLERGGDTQYF. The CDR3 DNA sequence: TGTGCCAGCAGCTTAGAAAGAGGCGGAGATACGCAGTATTTT. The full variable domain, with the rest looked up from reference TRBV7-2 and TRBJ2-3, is GAGVSQSPSNKVTEKGKDVELRCDPISGHTALYWYRQSLGQGLEFLIYFQGNSAPDKSGLPSDRFSAERTGGSVSTLTIQRTQQEDSAVYLCASSLERGGDTQYFGPGTRLTVL.

CDR3 residues: CASTPGGPCYEQYF. CDR3 DNA sequence: TGTGCCAGCACCCCAGGGGGGCCTTGCTACGAGCAGTACTTC. The chain uses TRBV7-4 and TRBJ2-7, with D perhaps matching TRBD1 (7 bases). Trimming pared 7 bases from V and 3 bases from J, leaving 16 bases between. Germline V gene lookup returns CDR1 SGHVT and CDR2 SQSDAQ. The CDR3 runs to 14 residues.

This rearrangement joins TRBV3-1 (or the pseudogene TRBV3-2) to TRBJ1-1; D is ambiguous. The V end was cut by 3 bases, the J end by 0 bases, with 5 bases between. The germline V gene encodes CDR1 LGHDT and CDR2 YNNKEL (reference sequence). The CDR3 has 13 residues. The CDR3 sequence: CASSQGLNTEAFF. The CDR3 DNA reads TGTGCCAGCAGCCAGGGCCTGAACACTGAAGCTTTCTTT.

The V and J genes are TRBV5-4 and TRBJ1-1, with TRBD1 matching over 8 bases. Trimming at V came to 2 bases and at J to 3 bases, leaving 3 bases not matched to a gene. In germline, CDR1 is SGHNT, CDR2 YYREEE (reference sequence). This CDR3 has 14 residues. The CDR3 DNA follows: TGTGCCAGCAGCTTCGACAGGGGTTACACTGAAGCTTTCTTT. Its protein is CASSFDRGYTEAFF.

This CDR3 is CASSQFAGGNQPQHF. The CDR3 nucleotides read TGCGCCAGCAGCCAATTTGCAGGGGGCAATCAGCCCCAGCATTTT. The rearrangement links TRBV4-1 to TRBJ1-5; a possible D gene is TRBD1 (6 bases). The germline V and J ends were trimmed by 2 bases and 2 bases, with 10 bases remaining between them. The CDR3 consists of 15 residues. Germline V gene sequence: CDR1 MGHRA, CDR2 YSYEKL.

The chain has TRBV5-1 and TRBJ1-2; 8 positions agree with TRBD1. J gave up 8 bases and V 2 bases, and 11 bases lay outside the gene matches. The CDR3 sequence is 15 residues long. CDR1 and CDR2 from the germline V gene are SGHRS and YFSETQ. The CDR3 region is CASSFADPGQGGYTF. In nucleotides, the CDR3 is TGCGCCAGCAGCTTCGCGGACCCAGGACAGGGCGGCTACACCTTC.

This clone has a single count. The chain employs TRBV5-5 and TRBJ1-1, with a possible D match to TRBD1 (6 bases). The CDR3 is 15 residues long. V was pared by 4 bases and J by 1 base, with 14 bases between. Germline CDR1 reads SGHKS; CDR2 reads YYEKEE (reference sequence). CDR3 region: CASSRDGQRNTEAFF. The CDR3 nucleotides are TGTGCCAGCAGCCGAGACGGACAGAGGAACACTGAAGCTTTCTTT.